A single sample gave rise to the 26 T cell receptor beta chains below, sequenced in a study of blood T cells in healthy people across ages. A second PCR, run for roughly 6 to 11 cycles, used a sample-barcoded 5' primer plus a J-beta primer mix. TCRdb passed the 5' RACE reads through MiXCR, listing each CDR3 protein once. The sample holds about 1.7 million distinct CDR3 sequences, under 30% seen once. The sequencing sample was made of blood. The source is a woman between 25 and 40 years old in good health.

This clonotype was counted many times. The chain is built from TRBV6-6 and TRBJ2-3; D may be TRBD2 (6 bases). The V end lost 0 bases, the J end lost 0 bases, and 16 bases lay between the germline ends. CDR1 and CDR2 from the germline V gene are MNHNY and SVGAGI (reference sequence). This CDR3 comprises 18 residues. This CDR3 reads CASSYSSARSGSTDTQYF. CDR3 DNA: TGTGCCAGCAGTTACTCCTCAGCCCGTAGCGGAAGCACAGATACGCAGTATTTT.

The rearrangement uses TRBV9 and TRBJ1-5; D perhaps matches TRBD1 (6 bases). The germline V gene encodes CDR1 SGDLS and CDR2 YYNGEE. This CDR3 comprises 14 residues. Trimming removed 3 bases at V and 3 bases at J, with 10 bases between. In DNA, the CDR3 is TGTGCCAGCAGCGATGGACAGTACAATCAGCCCCAGCATTTT. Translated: CASSDGQYNQPQHF.

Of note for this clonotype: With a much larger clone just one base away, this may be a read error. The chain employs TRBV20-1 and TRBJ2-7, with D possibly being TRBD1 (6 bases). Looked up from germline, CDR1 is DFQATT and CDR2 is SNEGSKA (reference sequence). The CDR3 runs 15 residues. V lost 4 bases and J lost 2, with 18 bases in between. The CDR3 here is CSANSLGATTYEQYF. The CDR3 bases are TGCAGTGCTAACTCCTTGGGGGCTACAACCTACGAGCAGTACTTC.

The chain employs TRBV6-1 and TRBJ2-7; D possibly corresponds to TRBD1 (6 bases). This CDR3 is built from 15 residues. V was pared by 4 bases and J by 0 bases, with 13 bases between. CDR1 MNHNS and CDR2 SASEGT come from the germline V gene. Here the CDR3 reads CASSAQGGFSYEQYF. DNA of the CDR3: TGTGCCAGCAGTGCCCAAGGGGGATTCTCCTACGAGCAGTACTTC.

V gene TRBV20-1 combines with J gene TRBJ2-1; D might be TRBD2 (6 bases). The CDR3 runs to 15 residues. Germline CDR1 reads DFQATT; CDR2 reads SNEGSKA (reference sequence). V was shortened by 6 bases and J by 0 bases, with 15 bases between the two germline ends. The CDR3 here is CSALDYSSSYNEQFF. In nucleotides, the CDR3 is TGCAGTGCCCTGGACTACTCGAGCTCCTACAATGAGCAGTTCTTC.

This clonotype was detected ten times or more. CDR3 nucleotide sequence: TGCGCCAGCAGCGGCGGGACTTATAATGAAAAACTGTTTTTT. Amino acids: CASSGGTYNEKLFF. The chain carries TRBV5-1 and TRBJ1-4; perhaps TRBD1 as D (5 bases). The CDR3 totals 14 residues. Between the trimmed V and J ends, which lost 4 bases and 4 bases, there was a span of 11 bases. The germline V gene encodes CDR1 SGHRS and CDR2 YFSETQ.

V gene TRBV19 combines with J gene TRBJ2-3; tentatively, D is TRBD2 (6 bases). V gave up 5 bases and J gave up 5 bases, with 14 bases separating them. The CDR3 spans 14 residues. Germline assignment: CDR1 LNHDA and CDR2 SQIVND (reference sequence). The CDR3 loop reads CASSPNSGGDTQYF. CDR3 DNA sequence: TGTGCCAGTAGTCCTAACTCCGGGGGAGATACGCAGTATTTT.

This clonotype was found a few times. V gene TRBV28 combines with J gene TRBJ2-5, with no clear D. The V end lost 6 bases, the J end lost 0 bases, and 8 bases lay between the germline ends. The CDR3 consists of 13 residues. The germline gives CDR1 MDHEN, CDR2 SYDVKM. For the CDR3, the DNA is TGTGCCAGCAGACCCCCTGACCAAGAGACCCAGTACTTC. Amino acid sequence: CASRPPDQETQYF.

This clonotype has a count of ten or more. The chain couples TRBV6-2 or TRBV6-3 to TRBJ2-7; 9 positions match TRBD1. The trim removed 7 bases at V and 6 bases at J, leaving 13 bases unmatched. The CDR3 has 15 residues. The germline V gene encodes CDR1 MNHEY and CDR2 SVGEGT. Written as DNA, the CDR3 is TGTGCCAGCACACAGCCGGGACAGGGACGTTCCGAGCAGTACTTC. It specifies CASTQPGQGRSEQYF.

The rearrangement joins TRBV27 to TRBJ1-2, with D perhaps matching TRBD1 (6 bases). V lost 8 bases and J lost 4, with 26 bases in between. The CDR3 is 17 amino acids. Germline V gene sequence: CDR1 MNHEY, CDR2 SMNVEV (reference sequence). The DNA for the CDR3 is TGTGCCAGCTCACCCCAGGGGACCCAGGGGATCAGCTATGGCTACACCTTC. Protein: CASSPQGTQGISYGYTF.

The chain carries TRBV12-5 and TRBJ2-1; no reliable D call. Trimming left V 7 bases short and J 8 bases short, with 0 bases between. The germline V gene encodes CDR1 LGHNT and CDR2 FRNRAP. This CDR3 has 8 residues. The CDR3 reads CASDEQFF. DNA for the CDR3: TGTGCTAGTGATGAGCAGTTCTTC.

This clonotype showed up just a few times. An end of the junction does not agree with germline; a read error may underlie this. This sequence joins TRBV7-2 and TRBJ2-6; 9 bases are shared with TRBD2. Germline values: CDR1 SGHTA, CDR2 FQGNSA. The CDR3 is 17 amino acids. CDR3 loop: CASSLASGGPGANALTF. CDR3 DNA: TGTGCCAGCAGCTTAGCTAGCGGGGGCCCTGGGGCCAACGCCCTGACTTTC.

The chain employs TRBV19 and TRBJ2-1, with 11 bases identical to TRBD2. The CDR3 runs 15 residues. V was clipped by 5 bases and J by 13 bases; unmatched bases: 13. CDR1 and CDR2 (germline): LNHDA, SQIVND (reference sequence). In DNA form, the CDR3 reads TGTGCCAGTAGTCCGTTAGCGGGGGGGCGACAGACCCAGTTCTTC. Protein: CASSPLAGGRQTQFF.

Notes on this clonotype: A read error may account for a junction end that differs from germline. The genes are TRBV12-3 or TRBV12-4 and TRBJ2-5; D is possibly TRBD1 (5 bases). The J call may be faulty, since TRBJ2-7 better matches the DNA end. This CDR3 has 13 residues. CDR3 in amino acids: CAGSLKQGSEQYF. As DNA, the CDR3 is TGTGCCGGCAGTTTAAAGCAGGGTTCCGAGCAGTACTTC.

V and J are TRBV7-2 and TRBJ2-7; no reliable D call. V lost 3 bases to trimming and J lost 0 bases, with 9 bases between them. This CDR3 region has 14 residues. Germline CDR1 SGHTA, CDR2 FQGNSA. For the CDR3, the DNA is TGTGCCAGCAGCTTCGGAGTTAGCTCCTACGAGCAGTACTTC. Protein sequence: CASSFGVSSYEQYF. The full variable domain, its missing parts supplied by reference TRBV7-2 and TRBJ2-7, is GAGVSQSPSNKVTEKGKDVELRCDPISGHTALYWYRQSLGQGLEFLIYFQGNSAPDKSGLPSDRFSAERTGGSVSTLTIQRTQQEDSAVYLCASSFGVSSYEQYFGPGTRLTVT.

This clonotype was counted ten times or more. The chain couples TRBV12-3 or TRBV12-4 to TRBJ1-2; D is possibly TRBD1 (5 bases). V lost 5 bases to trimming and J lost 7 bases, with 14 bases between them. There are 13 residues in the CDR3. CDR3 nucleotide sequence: TGTGCCAGCAGTCCCGGAGGGGAGCTTGGCTACACCTTC. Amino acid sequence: CASSPGGELGYTF.

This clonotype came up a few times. Here the CDR3 DNA reads TGCAGCGTTATGGTTTTAATCTCGAATAACGGGAACGAGCAGTACTTC. Translated, it gives CSVMVLISNNGNEQYF. The V and J genes are TRBV29-1 and TRBJ2-7, with D possibly being TRBD2 (5 bases). V was cut by 5 bases and J by 5 bases, with 25 bases left in between. Germline V CDR1 and CDR2: SQVTM, ANQGSEA. The CDR3 covers 16 residues.

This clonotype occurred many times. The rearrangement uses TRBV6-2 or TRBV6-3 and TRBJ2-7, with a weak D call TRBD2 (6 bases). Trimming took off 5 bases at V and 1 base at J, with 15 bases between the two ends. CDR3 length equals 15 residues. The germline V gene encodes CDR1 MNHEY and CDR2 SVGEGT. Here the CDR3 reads CASSPGSGRSYEQYF. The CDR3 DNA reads TGTGCCAGCAGTCCCGGTAGCGGCCGATCCTACGAGCAGTACTTC.

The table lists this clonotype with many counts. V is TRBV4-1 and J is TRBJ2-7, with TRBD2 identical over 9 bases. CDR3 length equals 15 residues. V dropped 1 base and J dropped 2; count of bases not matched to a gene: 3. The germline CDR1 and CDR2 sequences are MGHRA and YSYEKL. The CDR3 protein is CASSQGSGGPYEQYF. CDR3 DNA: TGCGCCAGCAGCCAAGGGAGCGGGGGGCCCTACGAGCAGTACTTC.

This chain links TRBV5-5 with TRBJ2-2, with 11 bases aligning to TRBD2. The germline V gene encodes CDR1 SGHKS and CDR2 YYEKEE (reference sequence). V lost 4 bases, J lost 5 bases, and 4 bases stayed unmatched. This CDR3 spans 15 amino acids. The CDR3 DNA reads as TGTGCCAGCAGCCCGTGGACTAGCGGGACCGGGGAGCTGTTTTTT. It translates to CASSPWTSGTGELFF.

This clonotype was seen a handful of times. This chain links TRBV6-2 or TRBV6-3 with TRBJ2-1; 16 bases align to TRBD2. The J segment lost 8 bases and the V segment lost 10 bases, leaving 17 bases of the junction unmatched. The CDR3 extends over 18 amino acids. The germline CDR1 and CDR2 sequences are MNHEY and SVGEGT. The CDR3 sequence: CATPPGLAGGSGGDEQFF. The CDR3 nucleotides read TGTGCCACCCCACCGGGACTAGCGGGAGGGTCGGGGGGCGATGAGCAGTTCTTC.

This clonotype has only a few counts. As DNA, the CDR3 is TGCAGTGCTAGAGTGGGGTCCTCTAAGACTGAAGCTTTCTTT. The encoded protein is CSARVGSSKTEAFF. The rearrangement links TRBV20-1 to TRBJ1-1, with no clear D. This CDR3 is built from 14 residues. CDR1 is DFQATT, CDR2 SNEGSKA, per germline (reference sequence). Trimming cost V 1 base and J 5 bases, with 14 bases left between them.

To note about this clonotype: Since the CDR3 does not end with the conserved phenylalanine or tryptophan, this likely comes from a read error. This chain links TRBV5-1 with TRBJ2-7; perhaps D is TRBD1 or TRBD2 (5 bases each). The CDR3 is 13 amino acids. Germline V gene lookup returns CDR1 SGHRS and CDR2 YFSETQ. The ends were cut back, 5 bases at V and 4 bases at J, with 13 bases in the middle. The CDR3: CASRPGTDYEQYN. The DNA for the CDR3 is TGCGCCAGCAGACCAGGGACGGATTACGAGCAGTACAAC.

The DNA for the CDR3 is TGTGCCAGCAGCCAAGGAGTTTCTGAGCAGTACTTC. Translation: CASSQGVSEQYF. The chain has TRBV3-1 and TRBJ2-4; no clear D. There are 12 residues in the CDR3. The V end was cut by 1 base, the J end by 13 bases, with 11 bases between. The germline V gene has CDR1 LGHDT and CDR2 YNNKEL (reference sequence).

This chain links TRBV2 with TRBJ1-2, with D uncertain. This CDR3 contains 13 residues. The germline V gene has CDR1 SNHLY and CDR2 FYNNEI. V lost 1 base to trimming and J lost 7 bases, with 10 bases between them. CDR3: CASSEGVGIGYTF. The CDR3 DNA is TGTGCCAGCAGTGAAGGTGTGGGAATTGGCTACACCTTC.

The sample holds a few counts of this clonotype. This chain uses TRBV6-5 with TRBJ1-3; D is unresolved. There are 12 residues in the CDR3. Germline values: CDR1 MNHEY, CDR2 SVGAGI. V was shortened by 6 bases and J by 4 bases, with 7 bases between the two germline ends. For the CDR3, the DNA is TGTGCCAGCAGCAACTCCGGAAACACCATATATTTT. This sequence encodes CASSNSGNTIYF.